The 3 T cell receptor beta chains listed next were all sequenced from one sample in a study of cytomegalovirus exposure and HLA in healthy donors. PCR employed 60 Vbeta and 13 Jbeta primers. Measured with immunoSEQ multiplex PCR; TCRdb has only the in-frame clones, and not every one. This table has more than 100,000 clones, about 79% appearing once. Sequenced input: PBMCs. Receptor source: a female donor in good health and CMV-seropositive.

The rearrangement joins TRBV5-6 to TRBJ2-7; 10 bases map to TRBD1. The CDR3 is 13 residues long. Germline CDR1 reads SGHDT; CDR2 reads YYEEEE. The V and J ends lost 7 bases and 7 bases, in that order; junction bases with no gene match: 8. This CDR3 reads CASARTGGEEQYF. The CDR3 DNA reads TGTGCCAGCGCGAGGACAGGGGGTGAAGAGCAGTACTTC.

CDR3 coding DNA: TGTGCCAGCCTCGCCCCCGAGGACACCATATATTTT. The encoded protein is CASLAPEDTIYF. This chain joins TRBV18 and TRBJ1-3; no definite D call. Germline CDR1 reads KGHSH; CDR2 reads LQKENI. The CDR3 consists of 12 residues. The V and J ends lost 8 bases and 8 bases respectively, with 13 bases between them.

This chain connects TRBV9 to TRBJ1-4; 10 bases align to TRBD1. Germline V CDR1 and CDR2: SGDLS, YYNGEE. Unmatched junction bases numbered 6, after V lost 4 bases and J lost 6 bases. The CDR3 contains 15 residues. The CDR3 protein is CASSIGTGAHEKLFF. CDR3 in DNA: TGTGCCAGCAGCATCGGGACAGGGGCCCATGAAAAACTGTTTTTT.